The entry below gives a single T cell receptor (beta chain) sequence along with its context. The sample originates from a study of CD8+ T cells in alopecia areata. Germline CDR1 is LNHDA and CDR2 is SQIVND (reference sequence). The CDR3 totals 14 residues. Once RNA had been extracted, it was reverse transcribed into cDNA to act as the sequencing template. Profiling relied on immunoSEQ multiplex PCR, and the TCRdb table lists in-frame clones only, not all of them. The sample consists of 150,000 to 200,000 clones, roughly 58% of them appearing once. The sample's treatment: oral pan-JAK inhibitor, 5-10 mg twice daily.

This TCR was sampled from a human donor with alopecia areata. The chain carries TRBV19 and TRBJ2-5; 8 positions agree with TRBD2. Gene TRBJ2-7 matches the end of the DNA better, so the J call may be wrong. Sequencing used CD4+ T cells sorted from blood, obtained between weeks 55 and 65, from a patient treated with tofacitinib. This chain's CDR3 is CASSLTRGDYEQYF. For the CDR3, the DNA is TGTGCCAGTAGTCTAACGCGGGGGGACTACGAGCAGTACTTC.